The present TCR beta chain was sequenced within a study of CD8+CD57+ T cells in acquired aplastic anemia. On the study more broadly: The DNA of sorted CD4+ and CD8+ cells averaged 3.2 ug. For CD4+ cells, healthy donors had an average of approximately 10 million reads.

Study-level results: About 29 shared CD8+ CDR3s appeared highly expressed within patients' immunodominant clones. With respect to CD8+ Simpson's diversity, patients and controls did not differ significantly.

Genomic DNA, serving as template, underwent TCR beta VDJ and CDR3 profiling. Using its own MiXCR run on the reads, TCRdb lists one record per CDR3 protein. The sample lists about 81,000 distinct CDR3 sequences, less than 60% occurring once. Concerning this clonotype itself: Its target is not known.

Trimming shortened V by 6 bases and J by 4 bases, and 19 bases separated the two germline ends. Looked up from germline, CDR1 is ENHRY and CDR2 is SYGVKD. The CDR3 is 16 amino acids. Sequenced input: sorted CD4+, CD8+, or CD8+CD57+ T cells (not recorded which) from PBMCs. This chain uses TRBV10-3 with TRBJ1-3, with a tentative D call TRBD1 (5 bases). The sequence came from a human donor in good health, serving as a control. The CDR3 loop is CAIRAPDGRVGNTIYF. DNA for the CDR3: TGTGCCATCAGAGCTCCAGATGGCAGGGTAGGAAACACCATATATTTT.